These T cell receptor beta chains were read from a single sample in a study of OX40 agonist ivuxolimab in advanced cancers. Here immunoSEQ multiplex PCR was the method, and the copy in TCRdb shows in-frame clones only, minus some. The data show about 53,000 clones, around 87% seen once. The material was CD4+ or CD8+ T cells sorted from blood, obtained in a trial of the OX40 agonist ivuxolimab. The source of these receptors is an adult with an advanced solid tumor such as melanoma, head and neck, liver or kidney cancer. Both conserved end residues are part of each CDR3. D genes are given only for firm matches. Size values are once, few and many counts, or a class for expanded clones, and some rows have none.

CASMGRAPTNEKLFF | TGTGCCAGCATGGGCAGGGCCCCAACTAATGAAAAACTGTTTTTT | TRBV28 | - | - | TRBJ1-4
CASSEQDSGDTQYF | TGTGCCAGCAGTGAACAAGATAGCGGCGATACGCAGTATTTT | TRBV6-4 | - | - | TRBJ2-3
CASSITFTAGETGELFF | TGTGCCAGTAGTATTACGTTTACGGCAGGGGAAACCGGGGAGCTGTTTTTT | TRBV19 | - | - | TRBJ2-2
CASSFKGGKNTGELFF | TGCGCCAGCAGCTTTAAAGGCGGGAAGAACACCGGGGAGCTGTTTTTT | TRBV5-1 | - | once | TRBJ2-2
CASSKVQGQLYEQYF | TGTGCCAGCAGCAAAGTTCAGGGACAGCTCTACGAGCAGTACTTC | TRBV21-1 | - | - | TRBJ2-7
CASSLLGTNEKLFF | TGTGCCAGCAGTTTATTAGGGACTAATGAAAAACTGTTTTTT | TRBV27 | - | - | TRBJ1-4
CASSSVTQGGEQYF | TGTGCCAGCAGCTCGGTAACACAGGGCGGAGAGCAGTACTTC | TRBV4-2 | - | - | TRBJ2-7
CASHQGNTGELFF | TGTGCCAGCCATCAGGGGAACACCGGGGAGCTGTTTTTT | TRBV4-2 | - | - | TRBJ2-2
CASRTNRGRSYNEQFF | TGTGCCAGCAGGACAAACCGCGGGAGGTCCTACAATGAGCAGTTCTTC | TRBV6-6 | TRBD2 | - | TRBJ2-1
CASSLRGGPTGELFF | TGTGCCAGCAGCTTAAGAGGGGGTCCCACCGGGGAGCTGTTTTTT | TRBV7-9 | - | - | TRBJ2-2
CASSSGQNTEAFF | TGTGCCAGCAGTTCCGGCCAGAACACTGAAGCTTTCTTT | TRBV6-6 | - | - | TRBJ1-1